One T cell receptor (beta chain) is described in this entry. The antigen is undetermined. The data belong to a study of shared clonotypes between healthy human individuals. The study enrolled healthy HIV-negative adults without recent acute infections or vaccinations as donors. Caucasian adults residing in Nashville, Tennessee made up all the donors. Measured with immunoSEQ multiplex PCR; TCRdb has only the in-frame clones, and not every one. This sample has 2.5 million or so clones, with around 90% found just once. General observations from the study: Inspection by rarefaction showed sorted-subset sequencing to be incomplete despite large depth.

CDR1 and CDR2 from the germline V gene are MDHEN and SYDVKM. The CDR3 contains 14 residues. The V and J ends lost 6 bases and 2 bases respectively, with 13 bases between them. This TCR was sampled from a man younger than 35 in good health. The rearrangement links TRBV28 to TRBJ1-2, with D hard to call. Source material: naive CD4+ T cells sorted from blood. The subset is: CD45RA+ positively selected. CDR3 sequence: CASSPSGDNYGYTF. In nucleotides, the CDR3 is TGTGCCAGCAGCCCTTCGGGCGACAACTATGGCTACACCTTC.